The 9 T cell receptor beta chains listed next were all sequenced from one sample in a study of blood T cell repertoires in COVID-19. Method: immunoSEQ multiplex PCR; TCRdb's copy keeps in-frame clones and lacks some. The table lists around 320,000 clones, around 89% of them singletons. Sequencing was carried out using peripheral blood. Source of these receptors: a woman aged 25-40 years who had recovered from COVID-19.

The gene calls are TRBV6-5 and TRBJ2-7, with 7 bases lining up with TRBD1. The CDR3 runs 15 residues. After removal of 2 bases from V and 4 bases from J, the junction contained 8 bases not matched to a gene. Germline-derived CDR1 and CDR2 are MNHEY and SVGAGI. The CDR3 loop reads CASSYQSRDSYEQYF. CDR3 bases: TGTGCCAGCAGTTACCAGTCCCGGGACAGTTACGAGCAGTACTTC.

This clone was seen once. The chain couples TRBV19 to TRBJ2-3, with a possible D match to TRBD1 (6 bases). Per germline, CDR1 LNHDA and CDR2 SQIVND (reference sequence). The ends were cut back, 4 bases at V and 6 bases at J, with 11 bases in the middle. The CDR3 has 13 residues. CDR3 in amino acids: CASSTGAGDTQYF. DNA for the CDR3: TGTGCCAGTAGTACAGGGGCCGGGGATACGCAGTATTTT.

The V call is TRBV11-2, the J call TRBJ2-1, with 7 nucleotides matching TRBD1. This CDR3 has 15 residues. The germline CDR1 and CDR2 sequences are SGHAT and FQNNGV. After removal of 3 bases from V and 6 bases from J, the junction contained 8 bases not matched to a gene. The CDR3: CASSFQTHRGNEQFF. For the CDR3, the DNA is TGTGCCAGCAGCTTCCAGACCCACAGGGGCAATGAGCAGTTCTTC. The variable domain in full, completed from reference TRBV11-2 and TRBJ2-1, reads EAGVAQSPRYKIIEKRQSVAFWCNPISGHATLYWYQQILGQGPKLLIQFQNNGVVDDSQLPKDRFSAERLKGVDSTLKIQPAKLEDSAVYLCASSFQTHRGNEQFFGPGTRLTVL.

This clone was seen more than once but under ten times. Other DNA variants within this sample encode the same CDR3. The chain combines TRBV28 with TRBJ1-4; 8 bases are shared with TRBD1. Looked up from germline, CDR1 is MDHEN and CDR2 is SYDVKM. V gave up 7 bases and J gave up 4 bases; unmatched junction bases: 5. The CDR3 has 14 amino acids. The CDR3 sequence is CASTLTGVNEKLFF. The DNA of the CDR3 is TGTGCCAGCACTCTGACAGGGGTTAATGAAAAACTGTTTTTT.

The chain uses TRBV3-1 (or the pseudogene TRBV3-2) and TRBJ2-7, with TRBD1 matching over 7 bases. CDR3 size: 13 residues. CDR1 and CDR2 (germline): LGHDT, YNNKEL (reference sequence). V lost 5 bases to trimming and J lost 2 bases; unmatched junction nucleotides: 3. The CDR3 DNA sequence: TGTGCCAGCAGCATAGGGACAGCCTACGAGCAGTACTTC. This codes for CASSIGTAYEQYF.

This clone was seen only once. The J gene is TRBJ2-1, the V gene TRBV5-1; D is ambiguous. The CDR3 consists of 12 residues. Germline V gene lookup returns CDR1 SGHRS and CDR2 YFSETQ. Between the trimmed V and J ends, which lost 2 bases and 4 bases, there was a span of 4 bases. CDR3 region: CASSFLYNEQFF. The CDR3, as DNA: TGCGCCAGCAGCTTTCTTTACAATGAGCAGTTCTTC.

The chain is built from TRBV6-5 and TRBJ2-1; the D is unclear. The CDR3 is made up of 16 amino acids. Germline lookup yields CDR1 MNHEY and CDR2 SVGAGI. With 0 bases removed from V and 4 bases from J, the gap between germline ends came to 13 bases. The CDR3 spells CASSYSTRRSYNEQFF. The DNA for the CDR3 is TGTGCCAGCAGTTACTCGACAAGACGATCATACAATGAGCAGTTCTTC.

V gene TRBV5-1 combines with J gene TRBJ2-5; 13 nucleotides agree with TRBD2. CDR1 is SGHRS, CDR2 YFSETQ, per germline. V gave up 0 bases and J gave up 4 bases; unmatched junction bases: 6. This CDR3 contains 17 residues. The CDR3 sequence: CASSLGWTSGSRETQYF. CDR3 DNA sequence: TGCGCCAGCAGCTTGGGGTGGACTAGCGGGAGTAGAGAGACCCAGTACTTC.

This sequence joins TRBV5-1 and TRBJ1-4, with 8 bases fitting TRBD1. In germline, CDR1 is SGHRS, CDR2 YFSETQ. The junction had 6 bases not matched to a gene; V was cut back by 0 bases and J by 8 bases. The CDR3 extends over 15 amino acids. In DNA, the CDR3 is TGCGCCAGCAGCTTGGGGACAGGGCGGTGGGAAAAACTGTTTTTT. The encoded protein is CASSLGTGRWEKLFF. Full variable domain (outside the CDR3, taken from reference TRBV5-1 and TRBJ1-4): KAGVTQTPRYLIKTRGQQVTLSCSPISGHRSVSWYQQTPGQGLQFLFEYFSETQRNKGNFPGRFSGRQFSNSRSEMNVSTLELGDSALYLCASSLGTGRWEKLFFGSGTQLSVL.